A single sample gave rise to the 24 T cell receptor beta chains below, sequenced in a study of T-cell reconstitution after alpha-beta-depleted transplantation in children. Unique molecular identifiers were used in preparing the TCRbeta library. TCRdb called the PCR reads again in MiXCR, with one record for every CDR3 protein. The sample holds approximately 980,000 distinct CDR3 sequences, roughly 31% seen once. Sequenced material: PBMCs, mostly from graft donor cells, taken 360 days after TCRalphabeta/CD19-depleted stem cell transplant. The receptors were sampled from a boy under two years old who had a stem cell transplant for SCID, so the T cells may come from the graft donor.

This chain joins TRBV20-1 and TRBJ2-3, with TRBD2 as a possible D gene (6 bases). There are 15 residues in the CDR3. The germline gives CDR1 DFQATT, CDR2 SNEGSKA (reference sequence). Trimming left V 5 bases short and J 2 bases short, with 17 bases between. As DNA, the CDR3 is TGCAGTGCTTCACTAGCCCCTACCATCACAGATACGCAGTATTTT. It is translated as CSASLAPTITDTQYF.

In its sample, this clonotype was seen a few times. The chain joins TRBV5-1 to TRBJ2-1, with 14 bases lining up with TRBD2. Germline V CDR1 and CDR2: SGHRS, YFSETQ. The V segment lost 4 bases and the J segment 8 bases; nucleotides outside the gene matches: 11. This CDR3 is built from 17 residues. The CDR3 region is CASSLGLAGAGIDEQFF. The CDR3 DNA reads as TGCGCCAGCAGCCTGGGACTAGCGGGGGCCGGGATAGATGAGCAGTTCTTC.

This chain uses TRBV11-2 with TRBJ1-5, with D possibly matching TRBD1 (5 bases). Trimming took 0 bases from V and 1 from J, leaving 13 bases between them. The germline V gene has CDR1 SGHAT and CDR2 FQNNGV. The CDR3 length is 17 residues. Here the CDR3 reads CASSLDWGRNSNQPQHF. The DNA for the CDR3 is TGTGCCAGCAGCTTAGATTGGGGCAGAAACAGCAATCAGCCCCAGCATTTT.

The chain joins TRBV7-2 to TRBJ2-1, with TRBD2 identical over 7 bases. J gave up 3 bases and V 5 bases, and 7 bases lay outside the gene matches. Looked up from germline, CDR1 is SGHTA and CDR2 is FQGNSA. The CDR3 loop spans 15 amino acids. In DNA form, the CDR3 reads TGTGCCAGCAGCCTGGGGGGGACCAACTACAATGAGCAGTTCTTC. Protein sequence: CASSLGGTNYNEQFF.

The chain joins TRBV14 to TRBJ2-3; D ambiguous. CDR1 SGHDN and CDR2 FVKESK come from the germline V gene. The CDR3 extends over 15 amino acids. The V end lost 4 bases, the J end lost 2 bases, and 13 bases lay between the germline ends. The CDR3 reads CASSPNLHDTDTQYF. Written as DNA, the CDR3 is TGTGCCAGCAGCCCCAACCTACACGACACAGATACGCAGTATTTT. The whole variable domain, filled in from reference TRBV14 and TRBJ2-3, reads EAGVTQFPSHSVIEKGQTVTLRCDPISGHDNLYWYRRVMGKEIKFLLHFVKESKQDESGMPNNRFLAERTGGTYSTLKVQPAELEDSGVYFCASSPNLHDTDTQYFGPGTRLTVL.

The rearrangement uses TRBV5-1 and TRBJ2-7; D might be TRBD1 (5 bases). The CDR3 contains 16 residues. Germline V gene sequence: CDR1 SGHRS, CDR2 YFSETQ. V was trimmed by 4 bases and J by 0 bases, leaving 17 bases between them. CDR3 sequence (DNA): TGCGCCAGCAGCCCTCGGACAAGCAGTATCTCCTACGAGCAGTACTTC. This gives the protein CASSPRTSSISYEQYF.

This clonotype has a handful of counts. The CDR3 reads CASSPIGGSGANVLTF. CDR3 DNA sequence: TGCGCCAGCAGCCCGATAGGGGGCTCTGGGGCCAACGTCCTGACTTTC. The chain combines TRBV4-1 with TRBJ2-6, with D tentatively TRBD1 (6 bases). This CDR3 has 16 residues. V lost 4 bases and J lost 0, with 10 bases in between. Germline-derived CDR1 and CDR2 are MGHRA and YSYEKL.

This sequence joins TRBV20-1 and TRBJ2-7; 9 bases are shared with TRBD1. The CDR3 loop spans 16 amino acids. Trimming removed 3 bases from V and 3 bases from J; junction bases left unmatched: 12. Per germline, CDR1 DFQATT and CDR2 SNEGSKA (reference sequence). CDR3 loop: CSARPEPGQGYYEQYF. DNA of the CDR3: TGCAGTGCTAGGCCCGAACCGGGACAGGGCTACTACGAGCAGTACTTC.

This clonotype was detected a few times. The CDR3 region is CASIQQGGSPLHF. CDR3 DNA sequence: TGTGCCAGCATACAACAGGGCGGGTCACCCCTCCACTTT. V is TRBV12-3 or TRBV12-4 and J is TRBJ1-6, with D perhaps matching TRBD1 (6 bases). This CDR3 is built from 13 residues. Trimming cost V 7 bases and J 10 bases, with 14 bases left between them.

This clonotype was counted many times. The V call is TRBV27, the J call TRBJ2-5; D gene ambiguous. CDR1 and CDR2 (germline): MNHEY, SMNVEV (reference sequence). The CDR3 has 13 residues. With 6 bases removed from V and 2 bases from J, the gap between germline ends came to 10 bases. In nucleotides, the CDR3 is TGTGCCAGCAGCTTCTCCTCACAAGAGACCCAGTACTTC. It is translated as CASSFSSQETQYF.

The rearrangement joins TRBV3-1 to TRBJ2-5; D gene ambiguous. CDR1 and CDR2 (germline): LGHDT, YNNKEL (reference sequence). Trimming cost V 4 bases and J 4 bases, with 13 bases left between them. The CDR3 contains 14 residues. The CDR3 reads CASSPDGSGETQYF. CDR3 DNA sequence: TGTGCCAGCAGCCCGGACGGTTCGGGAGAGACCCAGTACTTC.

This clonotype was picked up a small number of times. This sequence joins TRBV4-2 and TRBJ1-3, with D perhaps TRBD1 (5 bases). This CDR3 is built from 17 residues. V lost 0 bases, J lost 0 bases, and 12 bases lay in between. Germline values: CDR1 LGHNA, CDR2 YNFKEQ. The CDR3 here is CASSQEEWQGSGNTIYF. The CDR3 DNA sequence: TGTGCCAGCAGCCAAGAAGAGTGGCAGGGCTCTGGAAACACCATATATTTT.

V usage is TRBV28 and J usage is TRBJ2-7; D possibly uses TRBD1 or TRBD2 (5 bases each). V lost 3 bases to trimming and J lost 4 bases, with 13 bases between them. Germline CDR1 is MDHEN and CDR2 is SYDVKM. The CDR3 consists of 14 residues. The CDR3, as DNA: TGTGCCAGCAGTTTTGGGACGCTGGGGTACGAGCAGTACTTC. Protein: CASSFGTLGYEQYF.

This clonotype was observed a few times. The chain links TRBV7-2 to TRBJ1-1, with D tentatively TRBD1 (6 bases). The CDR3 loop spans 15 amino acids. Trimming stripped 6 bases from V and 5 bases from J, with 19 bases between. Per the germline V gene, CDR1 is SGHTA and CDR2 is FQGNSA. The CDR3 coding sequence is TGTGCCAGCAGTCAAGACTCAACAGGGAAGACTGAAGCTTTCTTT. It codes for CASSQDSTGKTEAFF.

This clonotype was picked up one time. The chain links TRBV12-3 or TRBV12-4 to TRBJ1-4; D gene uncertain. V shed 3 bases and J shed 7 bases, with 15 bases lying between them. The CDR3 runs to 15 residues. CDR3 sequence: CASSFGLRQAEKLFF. Written as DNA, the CDR3 is TGTGCCAGCAGTTTTGGCCTTCGTCAGGCTGAAAAACTGTTTTTT.

The V gene is TRBV25-1, the J gene TRBJ2-5; D not resolved. V was clipped by 4 bases and J by 4 bases, with 4 bases between them. Germline CDR1 is MGHDK and CDR2 is SYGVNS. This CDR3 is built from 11 residues. The CDR3 DNA reads TGTGCCAGCAGTGTGTCAGAGACCCAGTACTTC. Its translation is CASSVSETQYF. The whole variable domain, remainder taken from reference TRBV25-1 and TRBJ2-5, is EADIYQTPRYLVIGTGKKITLECSQTMGHDKMYWYQQDPGMELHLIHYSYGVNSTEKGDLSSESTVSRIRTEHFPLTLESARPSHTSQYLCASSVSETQYFGPGTRLLVL.

V is TRBV20-1 and J is TRBJ1-2, with D perhaps matching TRBD1 (5 bases). V lost 8 bases, J lost 3 bases, and 19 bases lay in between. Germline V CDR1 and CDR2: DFQATT, SNEGSKA (reference sequence). This CDR3 comprises 14 residues. This chain's CDR3 is CSPRRQTSHYGYTF. The CDR3 DNA follows: TGCAGTCCCAGACGACAGACATCTCACTATGGCTACACCTTC.

The rearrangement joins TRBV5-1 to TRBJ2-3, with TRBD2 identical over 7 bases. This CDR3 comprises 14 residues. Germline-derived CDR1 and CDR2 are SGHRS and YFSETQ. The V segment lost 4 bases and the J segment 0 bases; nucleotides outside the gene matches: 2. The DNA for the CDR3 is TGCGCCAGCAGCGACGGGGGGAGCACAGATACGCAGTATTTT. Encoded protein: CASSDGGSTDTQYF.

The chain employs TRBV4-2 and TRBJ2-7; 11 bases align to TRBD2. This CDR3 has 16 amino acids. Germline CDR1 and CDR2: LGHNA and YNFKEQ. The J segment lost 2 bases and the V segment lost 3 bases, leaving 6 bases of the junction unmatched. The CDR3 is CASSQRTSGGPYEQYF. In DNA form, the CDR3 reads TGTGCCAGCAGCCAGAGAACTAGCGGGGGACCCTACGAGCAGTACTTC.

This clonotype was recorded once. The chain recombines TRBV30 with TRBJ2-3; the D is unclear. From germline, CDR1 is GTSNPN and CDR2 SVGIG (reference sequence). The CDR3 loop spans 13 amino acids. V was shortened by 0 bases and J by 0 bases, with 4 bases between the two germline ends. CDR3 coding DNA: TGTGCCTGGAGTGTAATAAGCACAGATACGCAGTATTTT. Translation gives CAWSVISTDTQYF.

This clonotype was seen more than once but under ten times. The chain is built from TRBV5-1 and TRBJ2-7; tentatively, D is TRBD1 (6 bases). Per germline, CDR1 SGHRS and CDR2 YFSETQ. V lost 4 bases to trimming and J lost 3 bases, with 17 bases between them. The CDR3 has 15 residues. Here the CDR3 reads CASSLPQQGNYEQYF. The CDR3 bases are TGCGCCAGCAGCCTTCCCCAGCAGGGGAACTACGAGCAGTACTTC.

This clonotype was seen more than once but under ten times. V is TRBV5-4 and J is TRBJ2-5; D may be TRBD1 (6 bases). V was pared by 0 bases and J by 10 bases, with 19 bases between. Germline CDR1 and CDR2: SGHNT and YYREEE (reference sequence). The CDR3 contains 15 residues. CDR3 sequence reads: CASSLASGQTGGQYF. DNA of the CDR3: TGTGCCAGCAGCTTGGCATCCGGACAGACCGGAGGCCAGTACTTC.

This clonotype showed up just a few times. V usage is TRBV5-1 and J usage is TRBJ1-6; D is undetermined. Trimming left V 0 bases short and J 10 bases short, with 14 bases between. Germline V gene sequence: CDR1 SGHRS, CDR2 YFSETQ. CDR3 size: 15 residues. The DNA of the CDR3 is TGCGCCAGCAGCTTGGGGCGGGAGCGAGGGTCACCCCTCCACTTT. Its protein product is CASSLGRERGSPLHF.

This rearrangement joins TRBV20-1 to TRBJ2-7; TRBD1 aligns across 8 bases. CDR1 and CDR2 from the germline V gene are DFQATT and SNEGSKA (reference sequence). CDR3 length: 15 residues. V shed 5 bases and J 0 bases; nucleotides not matched to a gene: 9. The CDR3, as DNA: TGCAGTGCTTCGACAGGGGCCAAGGTCTCCTACGAGCAGTACTTC. Its translation: CSASTGAKVSYEQYF.